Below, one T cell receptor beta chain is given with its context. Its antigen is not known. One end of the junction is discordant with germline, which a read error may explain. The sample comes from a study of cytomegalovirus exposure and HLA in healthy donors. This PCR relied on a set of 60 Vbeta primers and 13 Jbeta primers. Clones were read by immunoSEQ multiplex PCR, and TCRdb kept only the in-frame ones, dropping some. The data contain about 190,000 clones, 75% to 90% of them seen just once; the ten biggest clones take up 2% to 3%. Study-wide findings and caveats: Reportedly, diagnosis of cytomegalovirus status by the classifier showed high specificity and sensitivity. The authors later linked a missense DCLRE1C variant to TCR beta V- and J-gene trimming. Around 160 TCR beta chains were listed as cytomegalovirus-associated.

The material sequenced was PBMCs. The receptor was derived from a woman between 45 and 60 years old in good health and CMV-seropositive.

The CDR3 reads CASSPGEGPYEQYF. The CDR3 bases are TGCGCCAGCAGCCCCGGGGAAGGACCCTACGAGCAGTACTTC. V usage is TRBV5-5 and J usage is TRBJ2-7; possibly TRBD2 for D (5 bases). The CDR3 runs 14 residues. Germline CDR1 reads SGHKS; CDR2 reads YYEKEE (reference sequence).